Here is one TCR beta chain with its context. Its matching antigen is unknown. The data belong to a study of cytomegalovirus exposure and HLA in healthy donors. With 11 bases clipped from V and 2 bases from J, the junction kept 7 bases outside the gene matches. The CDR3 runs to 15 residues. Germline CDR1 and CDR2: SGHDN and FVKESK. Whole-study findings and limits: In an earlier analysis, most TCR beta V segments were productive about 87% or about 30% of the time.

The PCR employed 60 Vbeta primers together with 13 Jbeta primers. Measured with immunoSEQ multiplex PCR; TCRdb has only the in-frame clones, and not every one. The data contain some 110,000 clones, more than 60% of them singletons. The V gene is TRBV14, the J gene TRBJ2-6, with 9 bases identical to TRBD1. The material sequenced was PBMCs. This clonotype was obtained from a woman between 45 and 60 years old in good health and CMV-seropositive. This chain's CDR3 is CAVRQGGAGANVLTF. The CDR3 DNA is TGTGCCGTTCGACAGGGGGGAGCTGGGGCCAACGTCCTGACTTTC.